Listed below are T cell receptor beta chains from one sample, sequenced in a study of cytomegalovirus exposure and HLA in healthy donors. Sequenced by immunoSEQ multiplex PCR; TCRdb stores in-frame clones only, minus some. The profile covers under 200,000 clones, with 87% appearing a single time and around 0.99% taken by the ten largest. The sequenced sample was PBMCs. These receptor sequences come from a boy between 2 and 10 years old in good health and CMV-seronegative. The CDR3 runs from the conserved cysteine through the conserved F or W. A D gene is named only where the DNA matches it firmly. Only part of the rows carry a size: once, few, many, or a class if the clone is expanded.

length,J,size,V,D,CDR3,DNA
15,TRBJ2-2,NA,TRBV30,NA,CAWSLRTTFTGELFF,TGTGCCTGGAGTCTAAGGACTACATTTACCGGGGAGCTGTTTTTT
14,TRBJ1-6,NA,TRBV5-4,TRBD1,CASSRDRLNSPLHF,TGTGCCAGCAGCCGGGACAGGCTTAATTCACCCCTCCACTTT
16,TRBJ2-5,NA,TRBV5-1,TRBD1,CASSLVGTVVGETQYF,TGCGCCAGCAGCTTGGTCGGGACAGTCGTGGGGGAGACCCAGTACTTC
12,TRBJ2-1,NA,TRBV6-5,NA,CASSSEWWEQFF,TGTGCCAGCAGTTCCGAGTGGTGGGAGCAGTTCTTC
15,TRBJ2-3,NA,TRBV5-6,NA,CASSLWAQGADTQYF,TGTGCCAGCAGCTTATGGGCCCAGGGCGCAGATACGCAGTATTTT
16,TRBJ2-1,NA,TRBV7-9,NA,CASSFGPRGSFNEQFF,TGTGCCAGCAGCTTCGGACCCCGGGGTTCTTTCAATGAGCAGTTCTTC
13,TRBJ1-2,NA,TRBV6-1,NA,CASSRGENYGYTF,TGTGCCAGCTCCCGTGGGGAGAATTATGGCTACACCTTC
12,TRBJ1-1,NA,TRBV5-1,NA,CASSLGGPEAFF,TGCGCCAGCAGCTTGGGGGGGCCTGAAGCTTTCTTT
16,TRBJ2-3,once,TRBV5-4,NA,CASSQVRTSDTDTQYF,TGTGCCAGCAGCCAAGTGAGGACATCGGACACAGATACGCAGTATTTT
17,TRBJ1-5,NA,TRBV15,NA,CATSRDRQEDSNQPQHF,TGTGCCACCAGCAGAGACAGACAGGAAGATAGCAATCAGCCCCAGCATTTT
15,TRBJ2-2,NA,TRBV5-1,NA,CASSLRLVGTGELFF,TGCGCCAGCAGCTTAAGACTAGTCGGCACCGGGGAGCTGTTTTTT
14,TRBJ2-1,NA,TRBV12-2,NA,CALIPGQGYNEQFF,TGTGCATTAATACCGGGACAGGGCTACAATGAGCAGTTCTTC
15,TRBJ2-1,NA,TRBV2,TRBD2,CASSETSGRSDEQFF,TGTGCCAGCAGTGAAACTAGCGGGAGGTCGGATGAGCAGTTCTTC
13,TRBJ2-7,NA,TRBV5-6,TRBD1,CASSFSGTDYQYF,TGTGCCAGCAGCTTCTCCGGGACAGATTACCAGTACTTC
14,TRBJ1-1,NA,TRBV6-6,TRBD1,CASSLDRGLTEAFF,TGTGCCAGCAGTCTCGACAGGGGGCTCACTGAAGCTTTCTTT
15,TRBJ2-2,NA,TRBV18,TRBD1,CASSPSGTGPGELFF,TGTGCCAGCTCACCGTCCGGGACAGGGCCCGGGGAGCTGTTTTTT
16,TRBJ1-5,NA,TRBV19,NA,CASSLWDFNSNQPQHF,TGTGCCAGTAGTCTCTGGGACTTCAATAGCAATCAGCCCCAGCATTTT
16,TRBJ2-5,NA,TRBV7-8,NA,CASSLARTRSGGAQYF,TGTGCCAGCAGCTTAGCCCGGACCAGATCAGGAGGGGCCCAGTACTTC
16,TRBJ2-7,NA,TRBV19,TRBD1,CASTPTDRGQPYEQYF,TGTGCCAGTACCCCAACGGACAGGGGCCAACCCTACGAGCAGTACTTC
16,TRBJ2-1,NA,TRBV19,NA,CASRAGAQGSYNEQFF,TGTGCCAGTAGGGCAGGGGCGCAGGGCTCCTACAATGAGCAGTTCTTC
15,TRBJ1-5,NA,TRBV10-2,TRBD1,CASSEDYRGNQPQHF,TGCGCCAGCAGTGAAGATTACAGGGGAAATCAGCCCCAGCATTTT
13,TRBJ2-7,NA,TRBV11-2,NA,CASSLDREDEQYF,TGTGCCAGCAGCTTAGATCGAGAGGACGAGCAGTACTTC
14,TRBJ2-1,NA,TRBV4-1,TRBD2,CASSLGLGYNEQFF,TGCGCCAGCAGCCTCGGACTAGGCTACAATGAGCAGTTCTTC
17,TRBJ2-1,NA,TRBV9,NA,CASSVGRGGSSYNEQFF,TGTGCCAGCAGCGTAGGTAGAGGTGGGAGCTCCTACAATGAGCAGTTCTTC
13,TRBJ1-1,once,TRBV6-1,NA,CASSRQEHTEAFF,TGTGCCAGCAGTAGGCAGGAACACACTGAAGCTTTCTTT
14,TRBJ1-4,NA,TRBV6-1,TRBD1,CASSWDSWDEKLFF,TGTGCCAGCAGTTGGGACAGCTGGGATGAAAAACTGTTTTTT
15,TRBJ2-5,NA,TRBV13,TRBD2,CASSLGLAGVETQYF,TGTGCCAGCAGCTTAGGGCTAGCGGGAGTAGAGACCCAGTACTTC
17,TRBJ2-3,NA,TRBV19,NA,CASSPPRAGRPTDTQYF,TGTGCCAGTAGCCCTCCGAGGGCAGGTAGACCCACAGATACGCAGTATTTT
15,TRBJ2-5,NA,TRBV19,NA,CASSIVRGAEETQYF,TGTGCCAGTAGTATAGTCCGGGGGGCGGAAGAGACCCAGTACTTC
15,TRBJ2-5,once,TRBV19,NA,CASSPRTGPRETQYF,TGTGCCAGTAGCCCGAGAACAGGGCCTCGAGAGACCCAGTACTTC
16,TRBJ2-2,NA,TRBV7-3,TRBD2,CASSQPSLAGVGELFF,TGTGCCAGCAGCCAACCGTCCTTAGCGGGAGTCGGGGAGCTGTTTTTT
13,TRBJ2-1,once,TRBV6-5,TRBD2,CASSGGVYNEQFF,TGTGCCAGCAGCGGGGGGGTCTACAATGAGCAGTTCTTC
15,TRBJ2-2,NA,TRBV7-2,NA,CASRYIRGGGGELFF,TGTGCCAGCAGATATATCAGGGGCGGCGGCGGGGAGCTGTTTTTT
13,TRBJ1-1,NA,TRBV19,NA,CASSIIRGTEAFF,TGTGCCAGTAGTATCATAAGGGGTACTGAAGCTTTCTTT
13,TRBJ2-2,NA,TRBV5-1,NA,CASSLEGAGELFF,TGCGCCAGCAGCTTGGAGGGGGCCGGGGAGCTGTTTTTT
15,TRBJ2-2,once,TRBV5-1,NA,CASSLGETLTGELFF,TGCGCCAGCAGCTTGGGAGAGACTCTCACCGGGGAGCTGTTTTTT
15,TRBJ1-2,NA,TRBV30,TRBD1,CAWSVSGTGFRGYTF,TGTGCCTGGAGTGTATCCGGGACAGGGTTTAGGGGCTACACCTTC
15,TRBJ2-3,NA,TRBV9,NA,CASSAVAEGTDTQYF,TGTGCCAGCAGCGCGGTAGCGGAAGGCACAGATACGCAGTATTTT
16,TRBJ1-1,NA,TRBV7-6,TRBD1,CASSISGTGGFVEAFF,TGTGCCAGCAGCATATCCGGGACAGGGGGATTTGTTGAAGCTTTCTTT